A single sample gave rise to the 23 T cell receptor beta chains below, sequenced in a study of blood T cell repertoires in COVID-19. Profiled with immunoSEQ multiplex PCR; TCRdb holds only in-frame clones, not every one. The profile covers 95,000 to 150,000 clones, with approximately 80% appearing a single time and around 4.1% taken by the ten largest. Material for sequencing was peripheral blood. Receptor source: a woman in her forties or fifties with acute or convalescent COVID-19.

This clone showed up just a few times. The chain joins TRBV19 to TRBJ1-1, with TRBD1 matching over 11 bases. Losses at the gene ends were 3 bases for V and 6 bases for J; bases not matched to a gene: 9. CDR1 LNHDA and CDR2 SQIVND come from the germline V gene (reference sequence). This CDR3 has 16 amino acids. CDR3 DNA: TGTGCCAGTAGTATTGGACAGGGGGCAAGGACCGCTGAAGCTTTCTTT. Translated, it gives CASSIGQGARTAEAFF.

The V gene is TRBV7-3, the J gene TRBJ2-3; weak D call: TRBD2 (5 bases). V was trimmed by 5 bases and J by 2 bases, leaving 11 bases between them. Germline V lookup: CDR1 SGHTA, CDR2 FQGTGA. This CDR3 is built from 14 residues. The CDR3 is CASSQGLNTDTQYF. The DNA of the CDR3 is TGTGCCAGCAGCCAAGGACTGAACACAGATACGCAGTATTTT. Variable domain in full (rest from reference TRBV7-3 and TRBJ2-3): GAGVSQTPSNKVTEKGKYVELRCDPISGHTALYWYRQSLGQGPEFLIYFQGTGAADDSGLPNDRFFAVRPEGSVSTLKIQRTERGDSAVYLCASSQGLNTDTQYFGPGTRLTVL.

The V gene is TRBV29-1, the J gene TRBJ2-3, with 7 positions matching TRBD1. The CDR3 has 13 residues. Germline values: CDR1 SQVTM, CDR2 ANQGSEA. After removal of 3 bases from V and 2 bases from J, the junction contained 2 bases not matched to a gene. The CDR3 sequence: CSVDRGYTDTQYF. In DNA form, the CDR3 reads TGCAGCGTTGACAGGGGGTACACAGATACGCAGTATTTT.

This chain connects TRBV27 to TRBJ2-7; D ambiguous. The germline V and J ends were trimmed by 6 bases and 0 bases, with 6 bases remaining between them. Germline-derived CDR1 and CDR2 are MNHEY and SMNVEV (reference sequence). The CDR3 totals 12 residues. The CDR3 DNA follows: TGTGCCAGCAGATCGAGCTCCTACGAGCAGTACTTC. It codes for CASRSSSYEQYF.

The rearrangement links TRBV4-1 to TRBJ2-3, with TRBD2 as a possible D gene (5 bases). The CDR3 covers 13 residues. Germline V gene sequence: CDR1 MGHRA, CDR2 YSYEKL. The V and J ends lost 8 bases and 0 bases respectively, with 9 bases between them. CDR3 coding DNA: TGCGCCAGCGCAGCGGCTAGCACAGATACGCAGTATTTT. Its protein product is CASAAASTDTQYF.

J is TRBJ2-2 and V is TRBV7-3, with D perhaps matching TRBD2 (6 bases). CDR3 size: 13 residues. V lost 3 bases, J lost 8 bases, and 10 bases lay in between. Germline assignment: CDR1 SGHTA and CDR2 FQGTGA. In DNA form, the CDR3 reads TGTGCCAGCAGCTTTGACGGGAGTGGGGAGCTGTTTTTT. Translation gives CASSFDGSGELFF.

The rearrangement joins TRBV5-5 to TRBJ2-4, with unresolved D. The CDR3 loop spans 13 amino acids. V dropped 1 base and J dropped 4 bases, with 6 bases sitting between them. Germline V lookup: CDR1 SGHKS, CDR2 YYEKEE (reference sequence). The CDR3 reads CASSLPSKNIQYF. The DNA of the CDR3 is TGTGCCAGCAGCTTGCCGAGTAAAAACATTCAGTACTTC.

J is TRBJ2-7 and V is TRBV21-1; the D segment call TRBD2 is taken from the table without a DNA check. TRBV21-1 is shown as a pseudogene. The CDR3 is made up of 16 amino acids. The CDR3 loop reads CASSKDVAGSPYEQYF. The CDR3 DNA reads TGTGCCAGCAGCAAAGATGTAGCGGGGTCGCCCTACGAGCAGTACTTC.

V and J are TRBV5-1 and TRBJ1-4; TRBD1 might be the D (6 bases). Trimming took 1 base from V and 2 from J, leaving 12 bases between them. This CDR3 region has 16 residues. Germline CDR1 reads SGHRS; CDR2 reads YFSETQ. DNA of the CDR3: TGCGCCAGCAGCTTGTGGCCGGACAGTACTAATGAAAAACTGTTTTTT. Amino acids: CASSLWPDSTNEKLFF.

In DNA form, the CDR3 reads TGTGCCAGCAGCCGTTTGGGGGAGACAGGGGGAATAGACGAGCAGTACTTC. It yields the protein CASSRLGETGGIDEQYF. This chain connects TRBV14 to TRBJ2-7, with 9 nucleotides matching TRBD1. Per the germline V gene, CDR1 is SGHDN and CDR2 is FVKESK. V lost 4 bases to trimming and J lost 5 bases; unmatched junction nucleotides: 15. The CDR3 spans 17 residues.

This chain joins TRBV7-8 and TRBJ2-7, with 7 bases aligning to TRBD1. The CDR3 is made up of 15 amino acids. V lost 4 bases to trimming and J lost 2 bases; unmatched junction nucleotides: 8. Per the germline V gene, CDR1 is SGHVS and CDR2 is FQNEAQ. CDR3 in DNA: TGTGCCAGCAGCTCACCCCCGGGACAGACCTACGAGCAGTACTTC. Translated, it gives CASSSPPGQTYEQYF.

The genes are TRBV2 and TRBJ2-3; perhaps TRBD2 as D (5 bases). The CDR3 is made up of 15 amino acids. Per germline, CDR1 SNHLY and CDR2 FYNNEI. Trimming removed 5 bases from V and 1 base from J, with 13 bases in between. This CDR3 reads CASSLGAGGTDTQYF. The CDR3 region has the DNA TGTGCCAGCAGTCTTGGCGCCGGGGGCACAGATACGCAGTATTTT.

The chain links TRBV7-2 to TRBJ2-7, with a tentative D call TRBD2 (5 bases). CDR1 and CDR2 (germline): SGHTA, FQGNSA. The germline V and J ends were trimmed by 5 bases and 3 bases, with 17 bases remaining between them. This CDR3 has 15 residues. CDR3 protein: CASSPFDGNIYEQYF. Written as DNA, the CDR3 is TGTGCCAGCAGCCCATTTGACGGGAACATCTACGAGCAGTACTTC.

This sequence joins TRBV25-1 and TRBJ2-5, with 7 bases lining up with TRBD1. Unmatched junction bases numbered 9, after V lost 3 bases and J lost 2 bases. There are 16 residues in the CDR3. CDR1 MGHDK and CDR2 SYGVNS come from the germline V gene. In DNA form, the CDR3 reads TGTGCCAGCAGTGATTCTTTGGCAGGGGGACAAGAGACCCAGTACTTC. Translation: CASSDSLAGGQETQYF.

The CDR3 sequence: CASLKVTGSNYGYTF. DNA of the CDR3: TGTGCCAGTCTAAAGGTGACAGGATCTAACTATGGCTACACCTTC. The genes are TRBV19 and TRBJ1-2; possible D gene TRBD1, 6 bases. The CDR3 is 15 amino acids. V was trimmed by 8 bases and J by 0 bases, leaving 16 bases between them. The V gene's germline CDR1 is LNHDA and CDR2 SQIVND (reference sequence).

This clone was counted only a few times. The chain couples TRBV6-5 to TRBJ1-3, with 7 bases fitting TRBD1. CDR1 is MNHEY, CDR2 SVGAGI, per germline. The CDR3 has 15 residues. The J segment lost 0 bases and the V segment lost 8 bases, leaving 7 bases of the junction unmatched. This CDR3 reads CASRQGGSSGNTIYF. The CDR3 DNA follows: TGTGCCAGCCGACAGGGTGGGAGCTCTGGAAACACCATATATTTT.

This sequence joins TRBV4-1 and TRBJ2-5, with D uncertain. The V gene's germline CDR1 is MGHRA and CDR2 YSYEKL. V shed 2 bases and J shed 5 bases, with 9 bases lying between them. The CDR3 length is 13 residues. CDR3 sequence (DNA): TGCGCCAGCAGCCAACTCCTCGGGGAGACCCAGTACTTC. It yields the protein CASSQLLGETQYF.

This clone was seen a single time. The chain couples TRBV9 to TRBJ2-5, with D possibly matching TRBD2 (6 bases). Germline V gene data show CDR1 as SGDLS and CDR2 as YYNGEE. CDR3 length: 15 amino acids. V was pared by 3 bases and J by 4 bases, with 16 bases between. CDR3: CASSASSGLGETQYF. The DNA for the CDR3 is TGTGCCAGCAGCGCGTCCAGCGGGTTAGGAGAGACCCAGTACTTC.

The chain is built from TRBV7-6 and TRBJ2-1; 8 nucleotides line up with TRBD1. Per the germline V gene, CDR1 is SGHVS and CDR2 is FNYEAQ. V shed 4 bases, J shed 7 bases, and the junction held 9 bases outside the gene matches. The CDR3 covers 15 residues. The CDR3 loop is CASSSSRTGYNEQFF. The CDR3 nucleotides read TGTGCCAGCAGCTCCAGCCGGACAGGGTATAATGAGCAGTTCTTC.

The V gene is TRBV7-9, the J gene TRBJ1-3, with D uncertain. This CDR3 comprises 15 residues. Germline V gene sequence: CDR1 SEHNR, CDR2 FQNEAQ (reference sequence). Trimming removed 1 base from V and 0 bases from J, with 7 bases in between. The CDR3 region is CASSLDGDSGNTIYF. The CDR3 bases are TGTGCCAGCAGCTTAGACGGAGACTCTGGAAACACCATATATTTT. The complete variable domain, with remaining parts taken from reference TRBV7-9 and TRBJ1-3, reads DTGVSQNPRHKITKRGQNVTFRCDPISEHNRLYWYRQTLGQGPEFLTYFQNEAQLEKSRLLSDRFSAERPKGSFSTLEIQRTEQGDSAMYLCASSLDGDSGNTIYFGEGSWLTVV.

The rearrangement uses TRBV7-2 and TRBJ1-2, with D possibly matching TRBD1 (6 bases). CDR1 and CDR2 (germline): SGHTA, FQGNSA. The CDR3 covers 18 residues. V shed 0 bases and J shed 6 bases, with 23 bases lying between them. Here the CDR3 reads CASSLAPRAQQGSDGYTF. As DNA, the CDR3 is TGTGCCAGCAGCTTAGCTCCAAGGGCCCAACAGGGATCGGATGGCTACACCTTC.

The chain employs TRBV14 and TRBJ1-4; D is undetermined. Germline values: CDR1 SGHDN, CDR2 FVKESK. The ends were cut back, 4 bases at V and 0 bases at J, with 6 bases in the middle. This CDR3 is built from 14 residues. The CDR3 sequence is CASSRLATNEKLFF. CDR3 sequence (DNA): TGTGCCAGCAGCCGTCTTGCAACTAATGAAAAACTGTTTTTT.

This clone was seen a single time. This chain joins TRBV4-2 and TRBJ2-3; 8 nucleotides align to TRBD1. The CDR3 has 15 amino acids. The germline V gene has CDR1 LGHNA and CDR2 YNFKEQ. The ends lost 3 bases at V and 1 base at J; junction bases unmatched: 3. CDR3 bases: TGTGCCAGCAGCCAGGACAGGGCTCGCACAGATACGCAGTATTTT. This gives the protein CASSQDRARTDTQYF.